One sample yielded the 30 T cell receptor beta chains listed below, sequenced in a study of T-cell reconstitution after alpha-beta-depleted transplantation in children. The TCRbeta library incorporated unique molecular identifiers. Using its own MiXCR run on the PCR reads, TCRdb lists one record per CDR3 protein. The sample includes hundreds of thousands of distinct CDR3 sequences, around a sixth of them seen just once. The sample consisted of PBMCs, mostly from graft donor cells, taken 360 days after TCRalphabeta/CD19-depleted stem cell transplant. The receptors originated from a male patient between 2 and 10 years old who had a stem cell transplant for acute lymphoblastic leukemia, so the T cells may come from the graft donor.

The chain is built from TRBV5-5 and TRBJ1-3; TRBD1 is a possible D gene (5 bases). The CDR3 is made up of 15 amino acids. Germline CDR1 is SGHKS and CDR2 is YYEKEE (reference sequence). Deletions cut 3 bases from V and 4 bases from J, with 14 bases between. CDR3 sequence: CASSYERGRGNTIYF. The CDR3 region has the DNA TGTGCCAGCAGCTACGAAAGGGGACGGGGAAACACCATATATTTT. Full variable domain (outside the CDR3, taken from reference TRBV5-5 and TRBJ1-3): DAGVTQSPTHLIKTRGQQVTLRCSPISGHKSVSWYQQVLGQGPQFIFQYYEKEERGRGNFPDRFSARQFPNYSSELNVNALLLGDSALYLCASSYERGRGNTIYFGEGSWLTVV.

CDR3 amino acids: CSATGRNTYEQYF. The CDR3 bases are TGCAGTGCTACGGGCAGAAATACCTACGAGCAGTACTTC. V and J are TRBV20-1 and TRBJ2-7; D uncertain. V shed 4 bases and J shed 2 bases, with 12 bases lying between them. The length of the CDR3 is 13 residues. The germline gives CDR1 DFQATT, CDR2 SNEGSKA (reference sequence).

This clonotype was seen just once. The chain is built from TRBV7-2 and TRBJ1-1; TRBD1 is a possible D gene (5 bases). V was cut by 1 base and J by 4 bases, with 13 bases left in between. The germline gives CDR1 SGHTA, CDR2 FQGNSA. The CDR3 sequence is 15 residues long. The CDR3 region is CASSLDRGGGTEAFF. The CDR3 DNA reads TGTGCCAGCAGCTTAGATAGGGGCGGGGGCACTGAAGCTTTCTTT.

This clonotype has more than one count but fewer than ten. The chain recombines TRBV7-8 with TRBJ2-7; no firm D call. Germline loops: CDR1 SGHVS, CDR2 FQNEAQ. Deletions cut 5 bases from V and 0 bases from J, with 8 bases between. The CDR3 sequence is 13 residues long. The CDR3 here is CASSVPSSYEQYF. The CDR3 nucleotides are TGTGCCAGCAGCGTCCCAAGCTCCTACGAGCAGTACTTC.

The rearrangement joins TRBV12-3 or TRBV12-4 to TRBJ2-5; a possible D gene is TRBD1 (6 bases). V dropped 6 bases and J dropped 1 base, with 9 bases sitting between them. This CDR3 region has 13 residues. In DNA, the CDR3 is TGTGCCAGCAGGCCGGACAGCCAAGAGACCCAGTACTTC. Protein: CASRPDSQETQYF.

This clonotype has only a few counts. CDR3 protein: CASSLNPGTSGTYNEQFF. The CDR3 DNA follows: TGTGCCAGCAGCTTAAACCCCGGGACTAGCGGTACCTACAATGAGCAGTTCTTC. The rearrangement joins TRBV11-1 to TRBJ2-1, with 11 nucleotides matching TRBD2. The CDR3 contains 18 residues. Unmatched junction bases numbered 8, after V lost 2 bases and J lost 2 bases. The germline gives CDR1 SGHAT, CDR2 FQDESV (reference sequence).

The gene calls are TRBV20-1 and TRBJ2-3; TRBD2 matches 7 bases. CDR1 DFQATT and CDR2 SNEGSKA come from the germline V gene (reference sequence). The CDR3 length is 14 residues. J gave up 8 bases and V 2 bases, and 10 bases lay outside the gene matches. CDR3 in amino acids: CSARITRGISTQYF. CDR3 nucleotide sequence: TGCAGTGCTAGAATTACGCGGGGGATCTCTACGCAGTATTTT.

This chain uses TRBV25-1 with TRBJ1-6; no definite D call. CDR3 length: 14 residues. The V gene's germline CDR1 is MGHDK and CDR2 SYGVNS. Trimming left V 7 bases short and J 9 bases short, with 16 bases between. The CDR3 DNA reads as TGTGCCAGCACTCCCTGGACCTTGGGTTCACCCCTCCACTTT. Translation gives CASTPWTLGSPLHF.

V is TRBV11-2 and J is TRBJ2-7; the D gene is possibly TRBD1 (6 bases). Germline V CDR1 and CDR2: SGHAT, FQNNGV. This CDR3 contains 16 residues. V was cut by 5 bases and J by 1 base, with 18 bases left in between. CDR3 sequence (DNA): TGTGCCAGCAGCGTAATTACAGGGTCTCGTTCCTACGAGCAGTACTTC. It codes for CASSVITGSRSYEQYF.

This chain connects TRBV19 to TRBJ1-2; maybe TRBD1 (6 bases). V was clipped by 9 bases and J by 4 bases, with 18 bases between them. This CDR3 is 14 amino acids long. CDR1 is LNHDA and CDR2 is SQIVND in the germline V gene (reference sequence). The CDR3 nucleotides read TGTGCCAGGGAGTCGACAGGTAAACGCTATGGCTACACCTTC. This sequence encodes CARESTGKRYGYTF.

The gene calls are TRBV7-8 and TRBJ1-2; TRBD1 might be the D (6 bases). The CDR3 covers 17 residues. V was clipped by 4 bases and J by 4 bases, with 22 bases between them. CDR1 is SGHVS, CDR2 FQNEAQ, per germline. The chain's CDR3 is CASSYRDTGGGLYGYTF. The CDR3 DNA reads as TGTGCCAGCAGCTACCGGGACACCGGTGGGGGACTCTATGGCTACACCTTC.

This clonotype showed up just a few times. The rearrangement links TRBV6-2 or TRBV6-3 to TRBJ1-1; D is uncertain. There are 16 residues in the CDR3. CDR1 is MNHEY and CDR2 is SVGEGT in the germline V gene. Between the trimmed V and J ends, which lost 0 bases and 0 bases, there was a span of 11 bases. The CDR3 region has the DNA TGTGCCAGCAGTTACTCTTGGGAACTCATGAACACTGAAGCTTTCTTT. Translated, it gives CASSYSWELMNTEAFF.

This clonotype showed up just a few times. The V call is TRBV18, the J call TRBJ2-7; TRBD1 aligns across 8 bases. The germline CDR1 and CDR2 sequences are KGHSH and LQKENI. Trimming removed 3 bases from V and 0 bases from J; junction bases left unmatched: 4. The CDR3 spans 15 residues. The CDR3 sequence: CASSPRTGSSYEQYF. The DNA for the CDR3 is TGTGCCAGCTCACCGAGGACAGGGAGCTCCTACGAGCAGTACTTC.

Comments on this clonotype: Since no conserved phenylalanine or tryptophan closes the CDR3, a read error is the likely cause. The rearrangement links TRBV7-2 to TRBJ1-1, with TRBD1 identical over 10 bases. The germline V gene encodes CDR1 SGHTA and CDR2 FQGNSA. This CDR3 is 15 amino acids long. The junction had 6 bases not matched to a gene; V was cut back by 1 base and J by 7 bases. As DNA, the CDR3 is TGTGCCAGCAGCTTAGTCGCGACAGGGGGCGTTGAAGCTTTCTCT. Its protein is CASSLVATGGVEAFS.

This clonotype has only a few counts. The chain is built from TRBV5-1 and TRBJ2-5; 11 nucleotides match TRBD2. Germline V gene lookup returns CDR1 SGHRS and CDR2 YFSETQ. V dropped 4 bases and J dropped 4; count of bases not matched to a gene: 3. CDR3 length: 14 residues. CDR3 sequence (DNA): TGCGCCAGCAGCCTCACTAGCGGGGGAGAGACCCAGTACTTC. Its protein product is CASSLTSGGETQYF.

The chain couples TRBV7-6 to TRBJ2-5, with D perhaps TRBD1 (6 bases). This CDR3 has 15 amino acids. Germline V gene data show CDR1 as SGHVS and CDR2 as FNYEAQ. With 2 bases removed from V and 4 bases from J, the gap between germline ends came to 14 bases. CDR3 nucleotide sequence: TGTGCCAGCAGCTTAACGGACAGTTTTAGAGAGACCCAGTACTTC. The encoded protein is CASSLTDSFRETQYF.

At least ten counts were recorded for this clonotype. This rearrangement joins TRBV10-3 to TRBJ2-1; 7 bases agree with TRBD1. V was clipped by 6 bases and J by 9 bases; unmatched bases: 5. Germline V lookup: CDR1 ENHRY, CDR2 SYGVKD. The CDR3 is made up of 12 amino acids. In DNA form, the CDR3 reads TGTGCCATCAGAACAGGGGATGGTGAGCAGTTCTTC. This gives the protein CAIRTGDGEQFF.

This clonotype was found many times. This chain links TRBV4-3 with TRBJ2-2, with 9 bases matching TRBD1. V dropped 2 bases and J dropped 7; count of bases not matched to a gene: 5. There are 15 residues in the CDR3. Germline CDR1 reads LGHNA; CDR2 reads YSLEER. The CDR3 DNA sequence: TGCGCCAGCAGCCAATTGGGACAGGGCAGCGGGGAGCTGTTTTTT. Its translation: CASSQLGQGSGELFF.

This sequence joins TRBV5-4 and TRBJ2-2, with D possibly being TRBD1 or TRBD2 (6 bases each). The germline V gene encodes CDR1 SGHNT and CDR2 YYREEE (reference sequence). The CDR3 loop spans 16 amino acids. Trimming removed 10 bases from V and 1 base from J, with 20 bases in between. The DNA for the CDR3 is TGTGCCGGACTATCTTTGGACAGAGGGAACACCGGGGAGCTGTTTTTT. Protein sequence: CAGLSLDRGNTGELFF. Full variable domain (rest looked up from reference TRBV5-4 and TRBJ2-2): ETGVTQSPTHLIKTRGQQVTLRCSSQSGHNTVSWYQQALGQGPQFIFQYYREEENGRGNFPPRFSGLQFPNYSSELNVNALELDDSALYLCAGLSLDRGNTGELFFGEGSRLTVL.

The J gene is TRBJ1-4, the V gene TRBV4-3, with D perhaps TRBD1 (6 bases). Germline assignment: CDR1 LGHNA and CDR2 YSLEER. The CDR3 has 17 amino acids. Trimming removed 4 bases from V and 0 bases from J, with 15 bases in between. In DNA, the CDR3 is TGCGCCAGCAGCCTCGACAGGAGACTTGCAACTAATGAAAAACTGTTTTTT. Protein: CASSLDRRLATNEKLFF.

The gene calls are TRBV13 and TRBJ2-5; D gene uncertain. This CDR3 is built from 14 residues. V was trimmed by 0 bases and J by 3 bases, leaving 8 bases between them. Germline CDR1 PRHDT, CDR2 FYEKMQ (reference sequence). The CDR3 region is CASSLGLTEETQYF. The CDR3 nucleotides are TGTGCCAGCAGCTTAGGACTGACCGAAGAGACCCAGTACTTC.

This clonotype was counted between two and nine times. The rearrangement uses TRBV10-3 and TRBJ2-4, with a weak D call TRBD2 (5 bases). Trimming cost V 2 bases and J 3 bases, with 8 bases left between them. The CDR3 is 14 amino acids. CDR1 ENHRY and CDR2 SYGVKD come from the germline V gene. CDR3 protein: CAISETRDKNIQYF. The CDR3 DNA is TGTGCCATCAGTGAGACTAGGGACAAAAACATTCAGTACTTC.

V usage is TRBV10-1 and J usage is TRBJ2-5; D perhaps matches TRBD2 (5 bases). In germline, CDR1 is WNHNN, CDR2 SYGVQD (reference sequence). V lost 0 bases and J lost 6, with 11 bases in between. CDR3 length: 14 residues. The CDR3 is CASSESRLPKTQYF. The CDR3 DNA sequence: TGCGCCAGCAGTGAGTCGAGACTACCCAAGACCCAGTACTTC.

This sequence joins TRBV6-1 and TRBJ1-2; no firm D call. The CDR3 has 15 amino acids. The ends were cut back, 1 base at V and 8 bases at J, with 17 bases in the middle. Germline-derived CDR1 and CDR2 are MNHNS and SASEGT. This CDR3 is CASSEVWFGFRGYTF. The CDR3 nucleotides are TGTGCCAGCAGTGAAGTTTGGTTCGGGTTTCGGGGCTACACCTTC.

Only a few counts were recorded for this clonotype. J is TRBJ1-1 and V is TRBV5-1, with TRBD1 identical over 8 bases. The germline CDR1 and CDR2 sequences are SGHRS and YFSETQ. The CDR3 is 15 amino acids. J gave up 0 bases and V 2 bases, and 3 bases lay outside the gene matches. The CDR3 coding sequence is TGCGCCAGCAGCTTCACCAGGGGGCTGAACACTGAAGCTTTCTTT. Amino acid sequence: CASSFTRGLNTEAFF.

This clonotype has just a few counts. V and J are TRBV12-3 or TRBV12-4 and TRBJ2-1; no firm D call. The CDR3 runs 15 residues. Trimming took 1 base from V and 1 from J, leaving 8 bases between them. The DNA of the CDR3 is TGTGCCAGCAGTTTAGGGCTTCCTTCCTACAATGAGCAGTTCTTC. It yields the protein CASSLGLPSYNEQFF.

The chain has TRBV11-2 and TRBJ1-3; 7 bases fit TRBD1. J lost 2 bases, V lost 5 bases, and 6 bases had no gene match. The length of the CDR3 is 15 residues. Germline CDR1 is SGHAT and CDR2 is FQNNGV. The chain's CDR3 is CASSANDRAGNTIYF. Here the CDR3 DNA reads TGTGCCAGCAGCGCGAACGACAGGGCTGGAAACACCATATATTTT.

This clonotype was observed a few times. This chain uses TRBV7-2 with TRBJ2-5, with D possibly matching TRBD2 (5 bases). Per the germline V gene, CDR1 is SGHTA and CDR2 is FQGNSA. Deletions cut 3 bases from V and 3 bases from J, with 17 bases between. This CDR3 is 16 amino acids long. CDR3 residues: CASSLAHGVGEETQYF. DNA of the CDR3: TGTGCCAGCAGCTTGGCTCACGGGGTCGGGGAAGAGACCCAGTACTTC. Combining the CDR3 with reference TRBV7-2 and TRBJ2-5 gives the whole variable domain GAGVSQSPSNKVTEKGKDVELRCDPISGHTALYWYRQSLGQGLEFLIYFQGNSAPDKSGLPSDRFSAERTGGSVSTLTIQRTQQEDSAVYLCASSLAHGVGEETQYFGPGTRLLVL.

This clonotype was seen more than once but under ten times. The chain couples TRBV27 to TRBJ1-2, with unresolved D. Trimming removed 0 bases at V and 6 bases at J, with 11 bases between. CDR3 size: 14 residues. Per the germline V gene, CDR1 is MNHEY and CDR2 is SMNVEV (reference sequence). The CDR3 DNA is TGTGCCAGCAGTTTATCGAGATACGGGAATGGCTACACCTTC. It encodes CASSLSRYGNGYTF.

This clonotype was seen more than once but under ten times. The chain employs TRBV9 and TRBJ2-7; 8 nucleotides match TRBD1. V gave up 3 bases and J gave up 2 bases; unmatched junction bases: 1. This CDR3 contains 13 residues. Germline V lookup: CDR1 SGDLS, CDR2 YYNGEE. The CDR3 sequence: CASSAGQAYEQYF. CDR3 coding DNA: TGTGCCAGCAGCGCGGGACAGGCCTACGAGCAGTACTTC.